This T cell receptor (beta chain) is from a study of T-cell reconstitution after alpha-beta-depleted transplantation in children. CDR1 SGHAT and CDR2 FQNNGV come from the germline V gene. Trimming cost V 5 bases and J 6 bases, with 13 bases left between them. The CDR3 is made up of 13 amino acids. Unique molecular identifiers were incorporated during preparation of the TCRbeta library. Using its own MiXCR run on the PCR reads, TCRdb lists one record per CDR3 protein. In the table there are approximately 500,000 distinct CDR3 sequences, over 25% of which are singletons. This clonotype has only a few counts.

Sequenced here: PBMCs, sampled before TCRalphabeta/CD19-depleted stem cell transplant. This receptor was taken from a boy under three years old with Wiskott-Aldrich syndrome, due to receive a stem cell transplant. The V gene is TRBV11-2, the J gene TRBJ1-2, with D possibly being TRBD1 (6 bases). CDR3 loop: CASSIGGGHGYTF. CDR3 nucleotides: TGTGCCAGCAGCATTGGAGGGGGGCATGGCTACACCTTC.